The entry below describes one T cell receptor (beta chain). Its antigen is not known. Sorted T cells were CFSE-labeled and cultured less than 6 days with allogeneic regulatory or mature dendritic cells at 1:10. Naive CD45RA+ and memory CD45RO+ CD4+ or CD8+ T cells were FACS-sorted. This entry comes from a study of regulatory dendritic cells for organ transplantation. Overall study findings and caveats: Naive T cells showed high diversity, memory cells less, memory CD8+ least. Between individuals, the alloreactive memory CD8+ T cell pool differed considerably.

CDR3 length equals 16 residues. Germline V gene sequence: CDR1 SGHAT, CDR2 FQNNGV. Trimming removed 4 bases from V and 2 bases from J, with 16 bases in between. The repertoire was sequenced with immunoSEQ multiplex PCR; TCRdb's copy has only in-frame clones and lacks some. The sample consists of about 10,000 clones, 80% of them appearing once. The specimen was memory CD4+ T cells from blood cultured with dendritic cells. The subset here: CD45RO+ memory T cells. The source is a human donor in good health. J is TRBJ2-3 and V is TRBV11-2; D is perhaps TRBD2 (5 bases). The CDR3 region has the DNA TGTGCCAGCAGCTCCCTAGGCGGGCCGTACACAGATACGCAGTATTTT. This codes for CASSSLGGPYTDTQYF.